This record looks at one T cell receptor (beta chain) sequence and its context. These data originate in a study of blood T cell repertoires in COVID-19. Study-level information: The United States, Italy and Spain were the sources of the acute and convalescent COVID-19 samples. The analysed material was cDNA or gDNA that came from T cells, B-cell-depleted T cells, or PBMCs.

In the original analysis: Nucleated cell number was recorded as an estimate derived from reference gene primer amplification. Repertoires were generated with immunoSEQ multiplex PCR, while TCRdb's copy carries only in-frame clones and drops some. The D gene and trimming were derived from the DNA, and the V and J assignments and clone size from that table. The data hold about 75,000 clones, with about 88% observed a single time. Sequencing input: peripheral blood. The sequence was obtained from a human donor in a cohort sampled during active COVID-19.

Written as DNA, the CDR3 is TGTGCCAGCAGTGAAGCCTCTCTGACTAGCGGGGGCTACGAGCAGTACTTC. Its protein product is CASSEASLTSGGYEQYF. This chain links TRBV6-1 with TRBJ2-7; 12 nucleotides match TRBD2. V shed 0 bases and J 3 bases; nucleotides not matched to a gene: 6. The CDR3 sequence is 17 residues long. CDR1 is MNHNS and CDR2 is SASEGT in the germline V gene.